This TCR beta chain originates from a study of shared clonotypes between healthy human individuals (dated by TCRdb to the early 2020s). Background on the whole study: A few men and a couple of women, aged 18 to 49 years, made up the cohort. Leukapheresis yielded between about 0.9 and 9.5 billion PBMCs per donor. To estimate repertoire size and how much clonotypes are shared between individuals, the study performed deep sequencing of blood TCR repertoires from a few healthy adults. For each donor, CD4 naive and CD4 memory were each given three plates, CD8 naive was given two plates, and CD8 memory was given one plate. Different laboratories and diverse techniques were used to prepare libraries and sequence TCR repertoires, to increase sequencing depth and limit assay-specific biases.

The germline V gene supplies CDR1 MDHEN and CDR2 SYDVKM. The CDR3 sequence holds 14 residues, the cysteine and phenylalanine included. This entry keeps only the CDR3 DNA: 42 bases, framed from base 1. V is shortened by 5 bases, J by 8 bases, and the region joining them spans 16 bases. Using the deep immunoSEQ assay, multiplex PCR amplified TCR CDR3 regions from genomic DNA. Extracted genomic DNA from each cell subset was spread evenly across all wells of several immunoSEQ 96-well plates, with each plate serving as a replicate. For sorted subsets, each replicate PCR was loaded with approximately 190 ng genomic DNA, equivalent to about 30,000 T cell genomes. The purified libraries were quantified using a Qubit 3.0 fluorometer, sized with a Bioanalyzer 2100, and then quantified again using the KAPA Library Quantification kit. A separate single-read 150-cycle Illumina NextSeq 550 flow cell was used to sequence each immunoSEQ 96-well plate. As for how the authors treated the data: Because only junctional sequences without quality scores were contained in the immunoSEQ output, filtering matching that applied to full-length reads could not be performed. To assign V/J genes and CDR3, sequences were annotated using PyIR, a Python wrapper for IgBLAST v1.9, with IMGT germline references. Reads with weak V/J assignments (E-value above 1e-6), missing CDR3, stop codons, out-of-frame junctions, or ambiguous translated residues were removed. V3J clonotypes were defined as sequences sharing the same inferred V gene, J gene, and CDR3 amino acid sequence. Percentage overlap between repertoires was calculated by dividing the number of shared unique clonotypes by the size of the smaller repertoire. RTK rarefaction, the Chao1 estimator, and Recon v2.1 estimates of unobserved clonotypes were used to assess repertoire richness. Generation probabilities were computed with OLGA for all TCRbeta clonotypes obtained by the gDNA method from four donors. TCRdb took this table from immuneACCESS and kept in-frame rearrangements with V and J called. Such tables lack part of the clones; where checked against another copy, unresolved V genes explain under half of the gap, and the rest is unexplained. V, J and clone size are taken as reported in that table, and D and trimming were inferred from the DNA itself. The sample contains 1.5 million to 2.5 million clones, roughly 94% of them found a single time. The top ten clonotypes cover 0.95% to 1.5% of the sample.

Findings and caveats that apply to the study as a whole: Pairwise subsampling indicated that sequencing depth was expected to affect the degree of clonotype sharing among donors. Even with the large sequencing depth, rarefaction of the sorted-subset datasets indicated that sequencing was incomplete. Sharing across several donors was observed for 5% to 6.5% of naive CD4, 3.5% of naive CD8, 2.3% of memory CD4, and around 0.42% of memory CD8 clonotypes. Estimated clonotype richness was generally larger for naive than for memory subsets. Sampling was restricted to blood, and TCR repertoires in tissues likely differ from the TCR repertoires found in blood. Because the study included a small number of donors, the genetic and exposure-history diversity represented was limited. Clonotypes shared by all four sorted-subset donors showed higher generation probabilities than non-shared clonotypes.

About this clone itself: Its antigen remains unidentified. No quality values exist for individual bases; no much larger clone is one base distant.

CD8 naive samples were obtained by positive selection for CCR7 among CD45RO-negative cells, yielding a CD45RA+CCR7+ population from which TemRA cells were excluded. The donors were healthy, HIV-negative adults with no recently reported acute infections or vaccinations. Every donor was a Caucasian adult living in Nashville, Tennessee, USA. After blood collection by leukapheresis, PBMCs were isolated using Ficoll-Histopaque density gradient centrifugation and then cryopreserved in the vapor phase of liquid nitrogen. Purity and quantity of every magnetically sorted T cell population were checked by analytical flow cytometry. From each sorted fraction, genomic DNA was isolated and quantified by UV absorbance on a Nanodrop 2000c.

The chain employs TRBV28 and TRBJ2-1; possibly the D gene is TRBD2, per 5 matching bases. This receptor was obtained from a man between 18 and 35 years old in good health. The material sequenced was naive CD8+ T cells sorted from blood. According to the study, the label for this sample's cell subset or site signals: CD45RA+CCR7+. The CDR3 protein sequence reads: CASSETTGYHEQFF. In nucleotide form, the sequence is TGTGCCAGCAGTGAGACAACGGGGTACCATGAGCAGTTCTTC. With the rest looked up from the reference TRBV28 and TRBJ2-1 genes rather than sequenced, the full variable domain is DVKVTQSSRYLVKRTGEKVFLECVQDMDHENMFWYRQDPGLGLRLIYFSYDVKMKEKGDIPEGYSVSREKKERFSLILESASTNQTSMYLCASSETTGYHEQFFGPGTRLTVL.